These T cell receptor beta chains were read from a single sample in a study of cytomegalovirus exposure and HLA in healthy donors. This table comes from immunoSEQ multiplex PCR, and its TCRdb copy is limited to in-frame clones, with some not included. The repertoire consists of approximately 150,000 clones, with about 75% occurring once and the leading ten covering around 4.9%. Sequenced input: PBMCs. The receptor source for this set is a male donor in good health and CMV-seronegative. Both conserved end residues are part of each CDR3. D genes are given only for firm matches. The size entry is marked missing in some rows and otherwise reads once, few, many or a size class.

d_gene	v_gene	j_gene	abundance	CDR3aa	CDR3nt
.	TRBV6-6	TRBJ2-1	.	CASSSVGALYNEQFF	TGTGCCAGCAGTTCTGTGGGGGCGCTTTACAATGAGCAGTTCTTC
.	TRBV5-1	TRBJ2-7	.	CASSLTGKRDYEQYF	TGCGCCAGCAGCCTCACAGGGAAGAGGGACTACGAGCAGTACTTC
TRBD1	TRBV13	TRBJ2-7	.	CASSGQGSSYEQYF	TGTGCCAGCAGCGGACAGGGTAGCTCCTACGAGCAGTACTTC
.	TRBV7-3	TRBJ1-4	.	CASSFLPGGVLFF	TGTGCCAGCAGCTTTCTCCCCGGAGGTGTACTGTTTTTT
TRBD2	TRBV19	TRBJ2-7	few	CASSITGGARGYEQYF	TGTGCCAGTAGTATAACGGGAGGTGCTAGGGGCTACGAGCAGTACTTC
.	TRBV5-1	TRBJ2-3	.	CASSSRQGTDTQYF	TGCGCCAGCAGCTCGCGGCAGGGGACAGATACGCAGTATTTT
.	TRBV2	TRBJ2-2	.	CASNGGIGELFF	TGTGCCAGCAATGGGGGGATCGGGGAGCTGTTTTTT
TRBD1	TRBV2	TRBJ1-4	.	CASTPGQVNEKLFF	TGTGCCAGCACACCGGGACAGGTTAATGAAAAACTGTTTTTT
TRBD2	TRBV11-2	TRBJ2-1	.	CASSLAGGRGNEQFF	TGTGCCAGCAGCCTAGCGGGAGGCCGTGGTAATGAGCAGTTCTTC
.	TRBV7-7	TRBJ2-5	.	CASSLVPGSETQYF	TGTGCCAGCAGCTTAGTTCCGGGTTCGGAGACCCAGTACTTC
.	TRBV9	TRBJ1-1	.	CASSPREGGGTEAFF	TGTGCCAGCAGCCCCCGGGAGGGTGGGGGCACTGAAGCTTTCTTT
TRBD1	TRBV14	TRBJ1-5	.	CASSQGGTGNQPQHF	TGTGCCAGCAGCCAAGGGGGGACAGGGAATCAGCCCCAGCATTTT
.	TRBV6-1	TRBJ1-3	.	CAITGGTSGNTIYF	TGTGCCATTACGGGGGGGACCTCTGGAAACACCATATATTTT
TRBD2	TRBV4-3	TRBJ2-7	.	CASSQDFQWEGGSGQYF	TGCGCCAGCAGCCAAGATTTTCAATGGGAGGGAGGGAGCGGGCAGTACTTC
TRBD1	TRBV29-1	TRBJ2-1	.	CSVSPGTAFYNEQFF	TGCAGCGTCAGTCCCGGGACAGCCTTTTACAATGAGCAGTTCTTC
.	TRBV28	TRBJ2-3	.	CASSWGLARTDTQYF	TGTGCCAGCAGTTGGGGTCTAGCCCGCACAGATACGCAGTATTTT
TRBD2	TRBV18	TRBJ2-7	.	CASSVGLAAVGEQYF	TGTGCCAGCTCAGTCGGACTAGCTGCCGTAGGGGAGCAGTACTTC
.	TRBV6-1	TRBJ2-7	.	CASSDTGRSYEQYF	TGTGCCAGCAGTGATACAGGGCGGTCCTACGAGCAGTACTTC
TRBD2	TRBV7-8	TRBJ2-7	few	CASSLKGRGLAVSYEQYF	TGTGCCAGCAGCTTAAAAGGTCGGGGACTAGCGGTCTCCTACGAGCAGTACTTC
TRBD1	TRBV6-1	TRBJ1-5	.	CASSWTGVNQPQHF	TGTGCCAGCAGTTGGACAGGGGTTAATCAGCCCCAGCATTTT
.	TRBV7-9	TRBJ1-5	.	CASSPKTGDSNQPQHF	TGTGCCAGCAGCCCGAAGACGGGAGATAGCAATCAGCCCCAGCATTTT
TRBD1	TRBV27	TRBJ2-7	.	CASRWTGGEQYF	TGTGCCAGCAGGTGGACAGGGGGCGAGCAGTACTTC
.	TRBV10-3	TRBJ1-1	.	CAISKTGTFGLNTEAFF	TGTGCCATCAGTAAGACAGGCACCTTTGGGTTGAACACTGAAGCTTTCTTT
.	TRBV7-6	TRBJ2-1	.	CASSLGRSEQFF	TGTGCCAGCAGCTTAGGTCGGAGTGAGCAGTTCTTC
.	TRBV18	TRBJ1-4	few	CASSPSAGPNEKLFF	TGTGCCAGCTCACCTTCTGCAGGGCCTAATGAAAAACTGTTTTTT
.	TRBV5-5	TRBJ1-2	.	CASSFRTDYGYTF	TGTGCCAGCAGCTTCCGGACAGATTATGGCTACACCTTC
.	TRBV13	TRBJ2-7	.	CASSLAQEGYEQYF	TGTGCCAGCAGCCTCGCTCAAGAGGGATACGAGCAGTACTTC
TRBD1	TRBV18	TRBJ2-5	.	CASSRTGTQETQYF	TGTGCCAGCTCACGGACAGGTACCCAAGAGACCCAGTACTTC
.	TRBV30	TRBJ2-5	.	CAWSVQRETQYF	TGTGCCTGGAGTGTACAAAGAGAGACCCAGTACTTC
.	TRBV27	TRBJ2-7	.	CASSLAGFYEQYF	TGTGCCAGCAGTTTGGCAGGTTTCTACGAGCAGTACTTC
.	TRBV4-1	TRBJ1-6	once	CASTLTGGIGNSPLHF	TGCGCCAGCACCCTTACGGGGGGGATTGGGAATTCACCCCTCCACTTT
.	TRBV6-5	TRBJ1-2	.	CASSLSRLYGYTF	TGTGCCAGCAGTTTAAGCAGGTTGTATGGCTACACCTTC
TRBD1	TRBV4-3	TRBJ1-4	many	CASSQDPGQGRGANEKLFF	TGCGCCAGCAGCCAAGATCCCGGACAGGGTCGGGGAGCTAATGAAAAACTGTTTTTT
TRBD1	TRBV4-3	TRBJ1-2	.	CASSLIRTGMHGYTF	TGCGCCAGCAGCTTAATTCGGACAGGGATGCATGGCTACACCTTC
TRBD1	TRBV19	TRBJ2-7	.	CASRDTGGRSSYEQYF	TGTGCCAGTAGGGACACAGGGGGAAGAAGCTCCTACGAGCAGTACTTC
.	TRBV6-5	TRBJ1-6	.	CASSYSNSLYNSPLHF	TGTGCCAGCAGTTACTCAAACAGCCTCTATAATTCACCCCTCCACTTT